This T cell receptor beta chain was sequenced in a study of blood T cell repertoires in COVID-19 (dated by TCRdb to the early 2020s). General notes on the study: Samples covering the acute and convalescent phases of COVID-19 were provided by collaborators in the United States, Italy and Spain. Where available, HLA class I and class II types were taken from metadata supplied by the sample provider and were not determined by assay-based typing. The samples were drawn from the first 160 participants of the ongoing ImmuneRACE study and from 950 to 1,500 subjects provided by 6 global collaborators. The sample metadata nearly always contained a de-identified subject ID, COVID-19 status, age in years and sex. The repertoires were made available in a free public database intended to serve as a resource for research on the immune response to SARS-CoV-2. The material from the prospective study consisted of cDNA or gDNA derived from T cells, B-cell-depleted T cells, or PBMCs. The dataset comprised deeply sampled blood TCRbeta repertoires from subjects exposed to, actively infected with, or recovered from COVID-19. General study outcomes and caveats: Clinical and demographic metadata were provided uncurated, with the amount varying by source and participant.

With respect to this clone: It lacks a known antigen. No much larger clone is present one base from it, and per-base qualities are unavailable.

CDR1 and CDR2 are drawn from the germline V gene (reference sequence): SEHNR, FQNEAQ. V lost 2 bases and J lost 3 bases; the stretch between them is 10 bases long. Counted from cysteine to phenylalanine, this CDR3 has 14 amino acids. This entry keeps only the CDR3 DNA: 42 bases, framed from base 1. TCRbeta CDR3 regions were amplified from genomic DNA by means of the immunoSEQ Assay, a bias-controlled multiplex PCR. The original methods were these. Within the assay, amplification of reference gene primers was used to estimate how many nucleated cells each sample contained. To quantify the absolute abundance of each unique TCRbeta CDR3 rearrangement, sequence reads were collapsed and filtered. For each sample, productive Simpson clonality was calculated by taking the square root of Simpson's diversity index across productive rearrangements. Imported from immuneACCESS, the table was reduced by TCRdb to in-frame sequences with V and J called. These copies leave out some clones; in studies compared against another copy, an unresolved V gene accounts for under half, and the cause of the remainder is not known. V, J and clone size were drawn from that table, and D and trimming were deduced from the DNA. Within this sample are about 190,000 clones, with roughly 82% of them counted one time only. The ten largest clones add up to about 4.9% of the sample.

The collaborating institutions used their own protocols to collect whole blood in K2EDTA tubes. For TCRbeta analysis, collaborators shipped samples in one of three forms: frozen whole blood, isolated PBMCs, or DNA extracted from either of those sample types. The specimen was peripheral blood. The TCR comes from a woman in her thirties with acute or convalescent COVID-19. The V and J genes are TRBV7-9 and TRBJ1-2; the D gene cannot be resolved reliably. The bases read TGTGCCAGCAGCTTAATTGTCTCTCACTATGGCTACACCTTC. Translated, it reads CASSLIVSHYGYTF.